The sequence of this T cell receptor (beta chain) was determined in a study of T cells after posttransplantation cyclophosphamide. Sequenced by immunoSEQ multiplex PCR; TCRdb stores in-frame clones only, minus some. This table has about 52,000 clones, approximately 94% appearing once. Overall study results and limits: Recipient CMV seropositivity and CMV reactivation strongly tracked TRB clonality.

Comment on this clone: Its antigen is as yet unknown.

The CDR3 totals 19 residues. Sequenced sample: PBMCs. This receptor was obtained from a woman aged 25-40 years in good health and a related stem cell transplant donor. The gene calls are TRBV21-1 and TRBJ2-4; the table's D call TRBD1 went unverified against the DNA. TRBV21-1 is described as a pseudogene. CDR3 amino acids: CASSMRTGGAILSKNIQYF. For the CDR3, the DNA is TGTGCCAGCAGCATGCGGACAGGGGGCGCGATACTATCCAAAAACATTCAGTACTTC.